A selection of T cell receptor beta chains follows, all from one sample in a study of blood T cell repertoires in COVID-19. Clones were sequenced by immunoSEQ multiplex PCR, and TCRdb holds only the in-frame ones, with some missing. The table includes just over 150,000 clones, around 89% detected once. Sequencing was performed on peripheral blood. These receptor sequences come from a woman aged 40 to 49 with acute or convalescent COVID-19. Both conserved end residues are part of each CDR3. Fields, in order: V gene, clone size, D gene, J gene, CDR3 DNA, CDR3 protein. The D gene is left open where the match is weak. Clone size, where shown, is once, few, many, or a class for clones that have expanded.

TRBV6-5	-	-	TRBJ2-1	TGTGCCAGCAGCTACAGGCGGGCCTACAATGAGCAGTTCTTC	CASSYRRAYNEQFF
TRBV10-3	-	TRBD2	TRBJ2-7	TGTGCCATCAGTCCGGGAGGCGGTTACGAGCAGTACTTC	CAISPGGGYEQYF
TRBV18	once	-	TRBJ1-2	TGTGCCAGCTCCCCGATAGACCAGGACTATGGCTACACCTTC	CASSPIDQDYGYTF
TRBV6-5	-	-	TRBJ2-1	TGTGCCATGAAGACCTCGGCCACAGAGATGTATGAGCAGTTCTTC	CAMKTSATEMYEQFF
TRBV3-1/TRBV3-2	-	-	TRBJ2-3	TGTGCCAGCAGCCAAGCCGTCGGGGGGCCCACAGATACGCAGTATTTT	CASSQAVGGPTDTQYF
TRBV28	-	TRBD1	TRBJ1-1	TGTGCCAGCGCAGGGACAGGGTCGCTGAACACTGAAGCTTTCTTT	CASAGTGSLNTEAFF
TRBV3-1/TRBV3-2	-	-	TRBJ2-2	TGTGCCAGCAGCCAAGGAAATTCGGGATTCGCCGGGGAGCTGTTTTTT	CASSQGNSGFAGELFF
TRBV3-1/TRBV3-2	-	TRBD2	TRBJ2-7	TGTGCCAGCAGCCAAGAACTAGTGGTGATAGCGGGATCCTACGAGCAGTACTTC	CASSQELVVIAGSYEQYF
TRBV9	-	TRBD2	TRBJ2-3	TGTGCCAGCAGCGTAGCTACGGGGAGGGGAGGAAATACGCAGTATTTT	CASSVATGRGGNTQYF
TRBV20-1	-	-	TRBJ1-2	TGCAGTGTGGTTTCGAGGGACACCTTC	CSVVSRDTF
TRBV4-2	-	-	TRBJ1-1	TGTGCCAGCAGCCAAGACTCGGGGGAAGTGGAAGCTTTCTTT	CASSQDSGEVEAFF
TRBV23-1	-	-	TRBJ2-7	TGCGCCAGCAGTCAATGCCAGGGCATCGTCGAGCAGTACTTC	CASSQCQGIVEQYF